This entry lists 21 T cell receptor beta chains sequenced from one sample in a study of CD8+ T cells in alopecia areata (dated by TCRdb to 2017 to 2018). Pooled mouse cutaneous lymph node cells were stained for CD4, CD8alpha, NKG2D, NKG2ACE and other markers, then sorted on a BD Influx. Receptor libraries were prepared by the immunoSEQ multiplex PCR assay. RNA was extracted from all samples and reverse transcribed into cDNA, which served as template for TCR sequencing. In its TCRdb copy, this immuneACCESS table keeps in-frame sequences only and misses some clones. Where compared with another copy, unresolved V genes explain less than half of these, and the others have no known cause. The data for this sample show about 9,000 clones, each detected more than once. Around 20% of the sample is in the top ten clones. The sample consisted of CD8+ T cells sorted from a lymph node. Source of these receptors: a C3H/HeJ mouse with alopecia areata. This mouse strain carries MHC haplotype H2-k.

At least ten counts were recorded for this clone. Each gene name is a mouse one. The CDR3 DNA, read in part, is TGTGCCAGCAGTATAGACTGGGGAGAAAAC. Translation: CASSIDWGEN. The full-length CDR3 reads as CASSIDWGENTLYF. This chain uses TRBV19 with TRBJ2-4, with 7 bases aligning to TRBD2. The read ends 4 residues shy of where the CDR3 ends; the end is completed using the germline J gene. Per the germline V gene, CDR1 is FNHDT and CDR2 is SITEND (reference sequence). This CDR3 has 14 amino acids.

This clone appeared a few times. Gene and germline names: mouse. The read stops 4 residues short of the end of the CDR3; the missing end is completed from the germline J gene. Other DNA sequences in the same sample also yield this CDR3. This chain uses TRBV19 with TRBJ2-1; the D gene is possibly TRBD1 (5 bases). The CDR3 is 14 residues long. Germline V CDR1 and CDR2: FNHDT, SITEND (reference sequence). V was clipped by 1 base and J by 1 base, with 6 bases between them. CDR3 region: CASSIRGNYAEQFF. The CDR3 DNA, read in part, is TGTGCCAGCAGTATAAGGGGAAACTATGCT.

There are many counts of this clone. Gene names and germline refer to mouse. The read comes to an end 4 residues before the CDR3 does, leaving the germline J gene to fill in the end. The V and J genes are TRBV19 and TRBJ1-1; D is ambiguous. Germline CDR1 and CDR2: FNHDT and SITEND (reference sequence). The CDR3 has 14 amino acids. V lost 1 base and J 0 bases, leaving 7 bases between the germline ends. CDR3 DNA (partial): TGTGCCAGCAGTATATGGGTTGCAAACACA. Protein sequence: CASSIWVANT. The entire CDR3 sequence reads CASSIWVANTEVFF.

This clone was counted many times. Mouse gene names and germline throughout. The CDR3 bases that were read are TGCACCTGCACCACAGCAAACACCGGG. Protein product: CTCTTANTG. The complete CDR3 protein is CTCTTANTGQLYF. The chain combines TRBV1 with TRBJ2-2; no clear D. The CDR3 goes on 4 residues after the read ends, and that part is filled in from the germline J gene. Germline V gene lookup returns CDR1 NSQYPW and CDR2 LRSPGD (reference sequence). V was cut by 7 bases and J by 0 bases, with 6 bases left in between. This CDR3 has 13 residues.

Remarks on this clone: These gene names are mouse names. The CDR3 end lies 4 residues beyond the end of the read and is filled in from the germline J gene. The J gene is TRBJ2-7, the V gene TRBV13-2; a weak D match, TRBD1 (6 bases). The V end lost 2 bases, the J end lost 0 bases, and 12 bases lay between the germline ends. CDR1 and CDR2 from the germline V gene are NNHNN and SYGAGS (reference sequence). This CDR3 has 15 residues. The chain's CDR3 is CASGDSRDNSYEQYF. The sequenced CDR3 bases are TGTGCCAGCGGTGACTCCCGGGACAACTCCTAT.

Only a few counts were recorded for this clone. Gene names denote mouse genes. The CDR3 end is not reached by the read, which stops 4 residues before it; the germline J gene fills it in. The chain links TRBV29 to TRBJ2-4; a weak D match, TRBD2 (7 bases). This CDR3 has 17 amino acids. CDR1 and CDR2 from the germline V gene are MSHET and SYDVDS. Trimming pared 3 bases from V and 0 bases from J, leaving 16 bases between. The CDR3 sequence: CASSLPFGGRSQNTLYF. The covered CDR3 bases are TGTGCTAGCAGTTTGCCCTTTGGGGGGCGAAGTCAAAAC.

The sample holds a few counts of this clone. Gene names and germline match the mouse. The sequenced part of the CDR3 DNA is TGTGCCAGCGGTGATCTGGGGAACACCGGG. This translates into CASGDLGNTG. The CDR3, in full, reads CASGDLGNTGQLYF. The chain is built from TRBV13-2 and TRBJ2-2; weak D call: TRBD2 (6 bases). The read halts 4 residues ahead of the CDR3 end, with the missing end drawn from the germline J gene. Trimming left V 1 base short and J 2 bases short, with 6 bases between. This CDR3 is 14 amino acids long. Germline CDR1 and CDR2: NNHNN and SYGAGS (reference sequence).

This clone was counted ten times or more. Here the gene names and germline are mouse. The read ends 4 residues before the CDR3 terminus; that terminus is restored from the germline J gene. This chain connects TRBV19 to TRBJ2-1, with D unresolved. Per the germline V gene, CDR1 is FNHDT and CDR2 is SITEND (reference sequence). The CDR3 has 14 residues. The V end was cut by 3 bases, the J end by 0 bases, with 7 bases between. The part of the CDR3 DNA that was read is TGTGCCAGCAGTACACAGAATAACTATGCT. Protein product: CASSTQNNYA. The complete CDR3 reads CASSTQNNYAEQFF.

This clone occurred many times. The listed genes are named as in mouse. CDR3 DNA (partial): TGTGCCAGCAGTCCAGGGGGCTCCTATAATTCGCCC. It encodes CASSPGGSYNSP. The complete CDR3 sequence is CASSPGGSYNSPLYF. This chain connects TRBV14 to TRBJ1-6, with TRBD1 identical over 8 bases. The DNA ends 3 residues before the CDR3 does, and the rest of the CDR3 is filled in from the germline J gene. TRBJ1-6 is an open reading frame, and its role is uncertain. Germline assignment: CDR1 SGHDT and CDR2 FRDEAV. This CDR3 has 15 residues. V was clipped by 4 bases and J by 1 base; unmatched bases: 1.

This clone was counted at least ten times. Genes here carry mouse names. The read halts 4 residues ahead of the CDR3 end, with the missing end drawn from the germline J gene. The rearrangement links TRBV31 to TRBJ2-3; TRBD1 might be the D (6 bases). This CDR3 comprises 13 residues. The germline CDR1 and CDR2 sequences are GKSSPN and SITVG. The V gene lost 2 bases and the J gene lost 3 bases, with 9 bases spanning the gap. The covered CDR3 bases are TGTGCCTGGAGTTCAGGGGAAGCAGAA. Protein product: CAWSSGEAE. The entire CDR3 protein reads CAWSSGEAETLYF.

In its sample, this clone ranks as medium-sized (0.01 to 0.1%). The germline and genes are mouse ones. Read sequence stops 4 residues before the CDR3 end, and the germline J gene provides the missing end. The gene calls are TRBV1 and TRBJ2-1, with D maybe TRBD1 (5 bases). The CDR3 contains 14 residues. With 1 base removed from V and 2 bases from J, the gap between germline ends came to 6 bases. Per germline, CDR1 NSQYPW and CDR2 LRSPGD (reference sequence). Partial CDR3 DNA: TGCACCTGCAGTGCAGGGACATACTATGCT. This codes for CTCSAGTYYA. In full, the CDR3 reads CTCSAGTYYAEQFF. The full variable domain, with the rest looked up from reference TRBV1 and TRBJ2-1, is VTLLEQNPRWRLVPRGQAVNLRCILKNSQYPWMSWYQQDLQKQLQWLFTLRSPGDKEVKSLPGADYLATRVTDTELRLQVANMSQGRTLYCTCSAGTYYAEQFFGPGTRLTVL.

As for this clone: Gene names follow the mouse nomenclature. The read finishes 4 residues shy of the CDR3 end, and the germline J gene is used to complete it. This chain joins TRBV31 and TRBJ2-1; 11 nucleotides line up with TRBD2. Germline V gives CDR1 GKSSPN, CDR2 SITVG. J gave up 6 bases and V 0 bases, and 7 bases lay outside the gene matches. CDR3 size: 16 residues. The CDR3 sequence: CAWSLPADWGVAEQFF. The covered CDR3 bases are TGTGCCTGGAGTCTACCAGCGGACTGGGGGGTTGCT.

This clone was observed a few times. Gene names are mouse gene names. The CDR3 is cut off 4 residues early in the read; its end comes from the germline J gene. This chain uses TRBV13-2 with TRBJ2-2; possible D gene TRBD2, 6 bases. The CDR3 is 15 residues long. The germline V gene encodes CDR1 NNHNN and CDR2 SYGAGS (reference sequence). Between the trimmed V and J ends, which lost 0 bases and 4 bases, there was a span of 10 bases. This CDR3 reads CASGDAWGSTGQLYF. Partial CDR3 DNA: TGTGCCAGCGGTGATGCGTGGGGGTCCACCGGG.

This clone turned up a few times. Gene names denote mouse genes. The CDR3 goes on 4 residues after the read ends, and that part is filled in from the germline J gene. Other DNA sequences in the sample encode the same CDR3. The genes are TRBV31 and TRBJ2-5; 12 nucleotides match TRBD1. The germline V gene has CDR1 GKSSPN and CDR2 SITVG. The CDR3 has 14 amino acids. Partial CDR3 DNA: TGTGCCTGGAGTCTGGGGACAGGGGGCGAC. Encoded protein: CAWSLGTGGD. The complete CDR3 sequence is CAWSLGTGGDTQYF.

This clone showed up many times. The gene names here belong to mouse. From the germline J gene comes the end of the CDR3, since the read stops 4 residues before it. V and J are TRBV14 and TRBJ1-2; the match to TRBD1 covers 10 bases. CDR3 length: 13 amino acids. Per germline, CDR1 SGHDT and CDR2 FRDEAV. V gave up 5 bases and J gave up 4 bases; unmatched junction bases: 2. CDR3: CASRTGGGSDYTF. The CDR3 bases that were read are TGTGCCAGCAGGACAGGGGGCGGCTCC.

This clone was found many times. Gene names denote mouse genes. The CDR3 goes on 4 residues after the read ends, and that part is filled in from the germline J gene. The chain combines TRBV29 with TRBJ2-5; possibly TRBD1 for D (6 bases). The germline V and J ends were trimmed by 5 bases and 1 base, with 10 bases remaining between them. The germline gives CDR1 MSHET, CDR2 SYDVDS. This CDR3 spans 14 amino acids. CDR3 amino acids: CASSRGQHQDTQYF. The DNA read from the CDR3 is TGTGCTAGCAGTCGAGGACAGCACCAAGAC.

This clone was seen at least ten times. The gene symbols are mouse symbols. The CDR3 is cut off 4 residues early in the read; its end comes from the germline J gene. The chain couples TRBV19 to TRBJ2-4; TRBD2 matches 7 bases. Germline V gene lookup returns CDR1 FNHDT and CDR2 SITEND (reference sequence). CDR3 length: 16 amino acids. V lost 2 bases and J lost 0; bases outside the gene matches: 6. The part of the CDR3 DNA that was read is TGTGCCAGCAGTATTCTCTGGGGGTCTAGTCAAAAC. This encodes CASSILWGSSQN. The complete CDR3 protein is CASSILWGSSQNTLYF.

There are many counts of this clone. Genes here carry mouse names. The read halts 3 residues ahead of the CDR3 end, with the missing end drawn from the germline J gene. The chain links TRBV13-3 to TRBJ1-6; TRBD1 is a possible D gene (5 bases). Being an ORF, TRBJ1-6 has a function that is uncertain. V was trimmed by 2 bases and J by 0 bases, leaving 6 bases between them. The CDR3 sequence is 15 residues long. Germline V CDR1 and CDR2: NNHDY, SYVADS. The covered CDR3 bases are TGTGCCAGCAGTGACAGGGTTTCCTATAATTCGCCC. Translation gives CASSDRVSYNSP. The whole CDR3 is CASSDRVSYNSPLYF.

This clone was picked up many times. The genes are named according to mouse. With the read ending 4 residues before the CDR3 end, the germline J gene is used to fill in that end. The genes are TRBV29 and TRBJ2-7; maybe TRBD1 (6 bases). In germline, CDR1 is MSHET, CDR2 SYDVDS. V lost 3 bases and J 0 bases, leaving 9 bases between the germline ends. The CDR3 length is 14 residues. The CDR3 is CASSFQDSSYEQYF. The CDR3 bases that were read are TGTGCTAGCAGTTTTCAGGACAGCTCCTAT.

This clone was counted many times. Gene names denote mouse genes. The read finishes 4 residues shy of the CDR3 end, and the germline J gene is used to complete it. The gene calls are TRBV19 and TRBJ2-7; possible D gene TRBD1, 5 bases. CDR1 and CDR2 from the germline V gene are FNHDT and SITEND (reference sequence). This CDR3 comprises 12 residues. Partial CDR3 DNA: TGTGCCAGCATCTCAGGGCGGGAT. The encoded protein is CASISGRD. Given in full, the CDR3 is CASISGRDEQYF.

This clone was recorded many times. The genes and germline here are from mouse. The CDR3 end lies 4 residues beyond the end of the read and is filled in from the germline J gene. This rearrangement joins TRBV13-3 to TRBJ2-1; perhaps TRBD1 as D (5 bases). Looked up from germline, CDR1 is NNHDY and CDR2 is SYVADS. The CDR3 length is 13 residues. Trimming removed 3 bases from V and 2 bases from J, with 6 bases in between. CDR3 in amino acids: CASSVRDYAEQFF. CDR3 bases read: TGTGCCAGCAGTGTCAGGGACTATGCT.